The sequence of this T cell receptor beta chain was determined in a study of OX40 agonist ivuxolimab in advanced cancers. About the study: An agonistic human IgG2 monoclonal antibody against OX40 (CD134) was given. Partial responses occurred in three patients (one hepatocellular carcinoma, two cutaneous melanoma).

Assay: immunoSEQ multiplex PCR; the TCRdb copy retains only in-frame clones and omits some. Seen here are tens of thousands of clones, just under 90% observed once, and the top ten hold roughly 9.7%. People who had autoimmune disease history or systemic immunosuppression were excluded. The sequenced sample was CD4+ or CD8+ T cells sorted from blood, obtained in a trial of the OX40 agonist ivuxolimab. The TCR comes from an adult with an advanced solid tumor such as melanoma, head and neck, liver or kidney cancer.

DNA of the CDR3: TGCGCCAGCAGCTTGGTGGGGAACACCGGGGAGCTGTTTTTT. Its protein product is CASSLVGNTGELFF. The chain employs TRBV5-1 and TRBJ2-2; no reliable D call. The germline CDR1 and CDR2 sequences are SGHRS and YFSETQ. Trimming cost V 0 bases and J 1 base, with 4 bases left between them. The CDR3 totals 14 residues.